These 20 T cell receptor beta chains came from one sample sequenced in a study of shared clonotypes between healthy human individuals. Some clones are missing from TCRdb's copy, which holds only in-frame ones; the method was immunoSEQ multiplex PCR. The table shows approximately 2.5 million clones, with 80% to 95% occurring only once. The specimen sequenced was naive CD4+ T cells from PBMCs. This sample's subset: CD45RA+ positively selected. The receptors were gathered from a man younger than 35 in good health. Some clones in this sample may be carry-over from other donors' samples.

CDR3 coding DNA: TGTGCCAGCAGCTTTGCCGGCCGGGGGGGCTACACCTTC. This codes for CASSFAGRGGYTF. The chain uses TRBV11-2 and TRBJ1-2; D is perhaps TRBD1 (5 bases). Germline CDR1 reads SGHAT; CDR2 reads FQNNGV. CDR3 length: 13 amino acids. The V end was cut by 3 bases, the J end by 8 bases, with 13 bases between.

V is TRBV4-1 and J is TRBJ1-6, with 8 bases that match TRBD1. Germline V CDR1 and CDR2: MGHRA, YSYEKL. The CDR3 runs to 14 residues. The V gene end was trimmed by 6 bases and the J gene end by 7 bases; junction bases not matched to a gene: 5. This CDR3 reads CASRWAGGNSPLHF. The CDR3 DNA reads TGCGCCAGCAGGTGGGCAGGGGGCAATTCACCCCTCCACTTT.

This clone has only a few counts. The chain joins TRBV12-5 to TRBJ1-1; D remains unclear. Germline lookup yields CDR1 LGHNT and CDR2 FRNRAP. With 8 bases removed from V and 1 base from J, the gap between germline ends came to 8 bases. The CDR3 runs 12 residues. The CDR3 DNA is TGTGCTAGTTCGGGCAGGAACACTGAAGCTTTCTTT. Translating it yields CASSGRNTEAFF.

The V and J genes are TRBV9 and TRBJ2-1, with TRBD2 matching 8 bases. The ends lost 6 bases at V and 3 bases at J; junction bases unmatched: 8. The CDR3 is made up of 15 amino acids. CDR1 is SGDLS, CDR2 YYNGEE, per germline. The CDR3 protein is CASTTLADIYNEQFF. The CDR3 DNA reads TGTGCCAGCACCACACTAGCGGACATCTACAATGAGCAGTTCTTC.

The rearrangement links TRBV7-9 to TRBJ2-3; TRBD2 is a possible D gene (5 bases). The CDR3 is 15 amino acids. Trimming shortened V by 5 bases and J by 0 bases, and 12 bases separated the two germline ends. Germline V gene lookup returns CDR1 SEHNR and CDR2 FQNEAQ (reference sequence). This chain's CDR3 is CASSLRADSTDTQYF. The CDR3 DNA reads as TGTGCCAGCAGCCTGAGGGCGGATAGCACAGATACGCAGTATTTT. Complete variable domain (other parts from reference TRBV7-9 and TRBJ2-3): DTGVSQNPRHKITKRGQNVTFRCDPISEHNRLYWYRQTLGQGPEFLTYFQNEAQLEKSRLLSDRFSAERPKGSFSTLEIQRTEQGDSAMYLCASSLRADSTDTQYFGPGTRLTVL.

The chain carries TRBV5-1 and TRBJ2-7; D is tentatively TRBD1 or TRBD2 (5 bases each). The ends were cut back, 2 bases at V and 0 bases at J, with 12 bases in the middle. In germline, CDR1 is SGHRS, CDR2 YFSETQ. The CDR3 is 15 amino acids. CDR3 sequence reads: CASSLTGRYSYEQYF. The CDR3 DNA follows: TGCGCCAGCAGCTTAACGGGGCGCTACTCCTACGAGCAGTACTTC. The full variable domain, with the rest looked up from reference TRBV5-1 and TRBJ2-7, is KAGVTQTPRYLIKTRGQQVTLSCSPISGHRSVSWYQQTPGQGLQFLFEYFSETQRNKGNFPGRFSGRQFSNSRSEMNVSTLELGDSALYLCASSLTGRYSYEQYFGPGTRLTVT.

V and J are TRBV7-2 and TRBJ2-7; D might be TRBD2 (6 bases). Trimming took off 5 bases at V and 0 bases at J, with 14 bases between the two ends. The germline V gene has CDR1 SGHTA and CDR2 FQGNSA. This CDR3 is built from 15 residues. CDR3 residues: CASSLRDSSSYEQYF. CDR3 DNA: TGTGCCAGCAGCCTCCGGGACTCTAGCTCCTACGAGCAGTACTTC.

This clone was seen only once. This chain joins TRBV29-1 and TRBJ2-7, with D unclear. This CDR3 has 13 residues. Germline V gene sequence: CDR1 SQVTM, CDR2 ANQGSEA. V was trimmed by 5 bases and J by 9 bases, leaving 20 bases between them. Written as DNA, the CDR3 is TGCAGCGTTAGTTGGCTAGAAAAGTCGTGGCAGTACTTC. Its protein is CSVSWLEKSWQYF.

V and J are TRBV5-6 and TRBJ2-3; TRBD1 matches at 9 bases. V dropped 4 bases and J dropped 3; count of bases not matched to a gene: 3. CDR3 size: 14 residues. The germline CDR1 and CDR2 sequences are SGHDT and YYEEEE. The CDR3 sequence is CASSPDRGTDTQYF. As DNA, the CDR3 is TGTGCCAGCAGCCCGGACAGGGGAACAGATACGCAGTATTTT.

This chain connects TRBV5-1 to TRBJ2-6; D gene uncertain. The CDR3 extends over 18 amino acids. Trimming left V 0 bases short and J 0 bases short, with 13 bases between. Germline V CDR1 and CDR2: SGHRS, YFSETQ. In DNA, the CDR3 is TGCGCCAGCAGCTTGGAAGGGTCGCCGTTCTCTGGGGCCAACGTCCTGACTTTC. It encodes CASSLEGSPFSGANVLTF.

The J gene is TRBJ1-2, the V gene TRBV10-2; no firm D call. CDR3 length equals 14 residues. With 3 bases removed from V and 0 bases from J, the gap between germline ends came to 8 bases. Germline values: CDR1 WSHSY, CDR2 SAAADI. Here the CDR3 DNA reads TGCGCCAGCAGTGATACAGCGACTAACTATGGCTACACCTTC. Translating it yields CASSDTATNYGYTF.

The CDR3 nucleotides read TGTGCCATCAGTGGGACTAGCGGGACCCCGGATGAGCAGTACTTC. It specifies CAISGTSGTPDEQYF. The rearrangement uses TRBV10-3 and TRBJ2-7; 12 positions agree with TRBD2. V lost 4 bases to trimming and J lost 7 bases; unmatched junction nucleotides: 8. Germline V gene data show CDR1 as ENHRY and CDR2 as SYGVKD. The CDR3 covers 15 residues.

This clone was detected only a few times. J is TRBJ1-1 and V is TRBV5-1, with D perhaps matching TRBD1 (5 bases). V gave up 2 bases and J gave up 3 bases, with 14 bases separating them. CDR1 SGHRS and CDR2 YFSETQ come from the germline V gene. CDR3 length equals 15 residues. The CDR3 nucleotides are TGCGCCAGCAGCTTCCTCCCCCTAGGGGACACTGAAGCTTTCTTT. Residues: CASSFLPLGDTEAFF.

With regard to this clone: The junction does not match germline at one end; this may be a read error. The CDR3 coding sequence is TGCACCAGCACTAGAAACCGGGAAGGTGATGGCTACACCTTC. Its translation is CTSTRNREGDGYTF. The V call is TRBV4-1, the J call TRBJ1-2; D gene uncertain. The CDR3 is 14 amino acids. Germline lookup yields CDR1 MGHRA and CDR2 YSYEKL.

The chain employs TRBV7-3 and TRBJ2-5, with D unresolved. The CDR3 is made up of 15 amino acids. Germline lookup yields CDR1 SGHTA and CDR2 FQGTGA. Between the trimmed V and J ends, which lost 0 bases and 5 bases, there was a span of 13 bases. CDR3 bases: TGTGCCAGCAGCTTAACGCCGAGAGGTGCGGAGACCCAGTACTTC. It yields the protein CASSLTPRGAETQYF.

J is TRBJ2-1 and V is TRBV2, with D possibly being TRBD2 (7 bases). The CDR3 is 15 amino acids. From germline, CDR1 is SNHLY and CDR2 FYNNEI. V was pared by 2 bases and J by 7 bases, with 15 bases between. For the CDR3, the DNA is TGTGCCAGCAGTGAATTTTTAGGGGGAGGGAATGAGCAGTTCTTC. Translating gives CASSEFLGGGNEQFF.

As for this clone: Within the sample, other DNA sequences also encode this same CDR3. V is TRBV5-1 and J is TRBJ1-5, with D possibly matching TRBD1 (5 bases). The CDR3 is 13 amino acids. Per the germline V gene, CDR1 is SGHRS and CDR2 is YFSETQ. With 3 bases removed from V and 5 bases from J, the gap between germline ends came to 9 bases. The CDR3 loop reads CASSSQGDQPQHF. The CDR3 nucleotides are TGCGCCAGCAGCTCTCAGGGAGATCAGCCCCAGCATTTT.

V gene TRBV29-1 combines with J gene TRBJ2-1, with 10 bases identical to TRBD2. Germline assignment: CDR1 SQVTM and CDR2 ANQGSEA. Losses at the gene ends were 0 bases for V and 8 bases for J; bases not matched to a gene: 13. The CDR3 loop spans 17 amino acids. CDR3 bases: TGCAGCGTTGAAGATCAGTTGGAAAGCGGGAGGGAGGATGAGCAGTTCTTC. Its protein product is CSVEDQLESGREDEQFF.

The rearrangement uses TRBV6-6 and TRBJ1-1; the D is unclear. The V end lost 3 bases, the J end lost 1 base, and 15 bases lay between the germline ends. The CDR3 is made up of 16 amino acids. The V gene's germline CDR1 is MNHNY and CDR2 SVGAGI (reference sequence). For the CDR3, the DNA is TGTGCCAGCAGTTATTTCTCTCTGGGAGCGAACACTGAAGCTTTCTTT. This encodes CASSYFSLGANTEAFF.

The genes are TRBV30 and TRBJ1-4, with D possibly matching TRBD1 (6 bases). CDR3 length: 16 residues. V shed 4 bases and J shed 0 bases, with 15 bases lying between them. CDR1 and CDR2 (germline): GTSNPN, SVGIG (reference sequence). The CDR3 DNA reads TGTGCCTGGATGACAGGCCAGAGAGCAACTAATGAAAAACTGTTTTTT. Translating it yields CAWMTGQRATNEKLFF.